A selection of T cell receptor beta chains follows, all from one sample in a study of blood T cell repertoires in COVID-19. Repertoires were generated with immunoSEQ multiplex PCR, while TCRdb's copy carries only in-frame clones and drops some. The sample has about 130,000 clones; approximately 82% are singletons. Sequencing was performed on peripheral blood. These receptors were collected from a man in his sixties with acute or convalescent COVID-19. Each CDR3 is given without its conserved first and last residue.

len	v_gene	CDR3aa
14	TRBV19	ASIKGDRAWNTEAF
16	TRBV18	ASSPPIQDRSTHYEQY
13	TRBV6-1	ASSETLAGSYEQY
12	TRBV12-5	ASGLVAGTGEQF
13	TRBV5-1	ASSPTTGGDTEAF
12	TRBV10-1	ASSESGLAREQY
12	TRBV19	ASSPRTGEETQY
14	TRBV18	ASSLGQGASGNTIY
13	TRBV28	ASSPGGGNRNEQF
12	TRBV18	ASSPPGTGDTQY
16	TRBV28	ASSPGAGTYSYNSPLH
16	TRBV18	ASSPPPTLLHWTGELF
12	TRBV5-1	ASNPLGGNTEAF
9	TRBV28	AAPRTGELF
14	TRBV18	ASSPRNGGWQGAQH
14	TRBV27	ASSPKWTSATYEQY
9	TRBV29-1	SVSGGTEAF
12	TRBV6-5	ASRGDRGTREQY
13	TRBV7-2	ASSLVSGSSYEQY
13	TRBV7-7	ASSQGQGVFNEQF
14	TRBV11-2	ASSLWTSGRTDTQY
11	TRBV10-3	AISAWQNTEAF
12	TRBV13	ASSPGQGSAEAF
14	TRBV5-4	ASSLAVGAGTGELF
9	TRBV5-8	ASNEVEGYT
13	TRBV20-1	SASALAGPTGELF
12	TRBV28	ASRSRGHREKLF
10	TRBV12-3/TRBV12-4	ASSLDAGPQH
15	TRBV1	TSSQVARLAGAETQY
12	TRBV6-6	ASTPGSGNSPLH
13	TRBV4-2	ASSQDGGRSYEQY
14	TRBV5-1	ASSLVHTSGRPVKF
13	TRBV10-3	AIRLPTGFGYGYT
13	TRBV3-1/TRBV3-2	ASSQPFISPGELF
13	TRBV9	ASSERDRAYNEQF